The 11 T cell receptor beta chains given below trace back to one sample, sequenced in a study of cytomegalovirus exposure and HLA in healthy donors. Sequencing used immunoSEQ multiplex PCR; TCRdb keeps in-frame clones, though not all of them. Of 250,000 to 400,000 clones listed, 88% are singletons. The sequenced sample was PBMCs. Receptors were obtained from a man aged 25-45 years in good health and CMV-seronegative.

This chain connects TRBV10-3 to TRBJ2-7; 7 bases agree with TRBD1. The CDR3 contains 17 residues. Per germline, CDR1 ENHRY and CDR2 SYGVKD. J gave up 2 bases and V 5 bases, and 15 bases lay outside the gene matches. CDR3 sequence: CAISKRRDSLITYEQYF. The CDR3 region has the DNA TGTGCCATCAGTAAACGCCGGGACAGCCTAATTACCTACGAGCAGTACTTC.

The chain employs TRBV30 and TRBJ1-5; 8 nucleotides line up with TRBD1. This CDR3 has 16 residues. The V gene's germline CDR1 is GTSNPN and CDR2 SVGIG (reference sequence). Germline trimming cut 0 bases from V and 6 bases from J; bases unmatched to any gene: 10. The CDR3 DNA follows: TGTGCCTGGAGTGTATCCGGCAGGGGGCGCGTTCAGCCCCAGCATTTT. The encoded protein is CAWSVSGRGRVQPQHF.

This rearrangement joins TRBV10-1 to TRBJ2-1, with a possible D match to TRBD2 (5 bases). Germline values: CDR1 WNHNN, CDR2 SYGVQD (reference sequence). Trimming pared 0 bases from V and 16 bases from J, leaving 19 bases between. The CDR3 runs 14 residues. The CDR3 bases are TGCGCCAGCAGTGAGTCCGGGCAGGACTGGAGGCTCTTCTTC. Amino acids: CASSESGQDWRLFF.

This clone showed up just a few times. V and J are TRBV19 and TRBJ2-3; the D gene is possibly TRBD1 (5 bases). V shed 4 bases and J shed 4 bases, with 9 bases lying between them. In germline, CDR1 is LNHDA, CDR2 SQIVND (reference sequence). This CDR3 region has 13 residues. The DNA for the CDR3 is TGTGCCAGTAGTACAGGGATAGCAGATACGCAGTATTTT. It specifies CASSTGIADTQYF.

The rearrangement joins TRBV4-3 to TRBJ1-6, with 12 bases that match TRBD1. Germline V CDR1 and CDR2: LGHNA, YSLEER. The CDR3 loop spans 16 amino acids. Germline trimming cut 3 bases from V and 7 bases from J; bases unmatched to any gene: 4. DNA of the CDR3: TGCGCCAGCAGCCACGGGACAGGGGGCGGCAATTCACCCCTCCACTTT. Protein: CASSHGTGGGNSPLHF.

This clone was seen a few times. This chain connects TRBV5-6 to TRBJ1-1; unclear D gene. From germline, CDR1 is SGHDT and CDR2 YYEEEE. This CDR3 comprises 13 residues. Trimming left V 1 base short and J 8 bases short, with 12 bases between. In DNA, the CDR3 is TGTGCCAGCAGCTTGCTGAAGGGAGTAGAAGCTTTCTTT. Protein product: CASSLLKGVEAFF.

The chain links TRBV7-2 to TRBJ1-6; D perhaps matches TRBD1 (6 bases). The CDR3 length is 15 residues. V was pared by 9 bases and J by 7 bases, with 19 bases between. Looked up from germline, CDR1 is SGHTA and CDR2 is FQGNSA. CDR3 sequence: CASKGRQGPNSPLHF. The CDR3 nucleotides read TGTGCCAGTAAAGGAAGGCAGGGGCCCAATTCACCCCTCCACTTT.

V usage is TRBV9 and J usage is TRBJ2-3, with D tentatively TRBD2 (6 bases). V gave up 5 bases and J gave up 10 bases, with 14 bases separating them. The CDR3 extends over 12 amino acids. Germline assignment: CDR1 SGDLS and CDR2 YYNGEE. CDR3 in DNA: TGTGCCAGCAGGCCCACGACTAGTCCGCAGTATTTT. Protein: CASRPTTSPQYF.

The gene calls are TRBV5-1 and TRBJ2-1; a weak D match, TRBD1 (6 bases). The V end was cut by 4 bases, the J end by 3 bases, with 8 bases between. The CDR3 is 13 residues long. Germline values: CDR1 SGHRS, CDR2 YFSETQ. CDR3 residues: CASSPTGYNEQFF. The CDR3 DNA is TGCGCCAGCAGCCCGACAGGCTACAATGAGCAGTTCTTC.

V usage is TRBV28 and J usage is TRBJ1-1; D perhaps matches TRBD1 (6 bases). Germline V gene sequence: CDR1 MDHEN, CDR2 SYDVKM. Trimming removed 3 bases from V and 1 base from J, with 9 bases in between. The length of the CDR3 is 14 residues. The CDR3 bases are TGTGCCAGCAGTTTCGGACAGACGAACACTGAAGCTTTCTTT. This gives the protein CASSFGQTNTEAFF.

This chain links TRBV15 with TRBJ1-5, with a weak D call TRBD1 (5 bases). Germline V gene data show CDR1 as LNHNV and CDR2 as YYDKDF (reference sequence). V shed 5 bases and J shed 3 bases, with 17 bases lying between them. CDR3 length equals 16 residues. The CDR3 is CATSRASDSFNQPQHF. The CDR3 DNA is TGTGCCACCAGCCGAGCTTCTGACAGCTTCAATCAGCCCCAGCATTTT.